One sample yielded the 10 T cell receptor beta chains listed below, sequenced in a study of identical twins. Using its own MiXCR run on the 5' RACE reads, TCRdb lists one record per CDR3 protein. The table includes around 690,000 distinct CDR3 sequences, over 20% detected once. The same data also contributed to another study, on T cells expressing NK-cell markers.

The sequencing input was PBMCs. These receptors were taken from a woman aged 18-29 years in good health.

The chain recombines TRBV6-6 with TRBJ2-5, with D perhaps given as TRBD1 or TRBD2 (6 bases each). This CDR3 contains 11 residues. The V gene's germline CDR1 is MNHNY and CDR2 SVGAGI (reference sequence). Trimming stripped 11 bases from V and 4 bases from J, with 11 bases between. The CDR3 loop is CAVGGGETQYF. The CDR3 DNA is TGTGCCGTAGGAGGGGGAGAGACCCAGTACTTC.

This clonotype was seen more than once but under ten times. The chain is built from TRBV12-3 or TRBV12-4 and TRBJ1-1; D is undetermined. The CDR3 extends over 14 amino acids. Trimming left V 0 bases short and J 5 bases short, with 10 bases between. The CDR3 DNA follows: TGTGCCAGCAGTTTAGCGCAAGCGGATACTGAAGCTTTCTTT. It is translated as CASSLAQADTEAFF.

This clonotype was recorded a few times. The DNA for the CDR3 is TGTGCCAGCAGAGAACAAGGGGGGGTGATCACAGATACGCAGTATTTT. Translation gives CASREQGGVITDTQYF. The chain recombines TRBV6-1 with TRBJ2-3, with D possibly TRBD2 on 7 matching bases. This CDR3 comprises 16 residues. Per germline, CDR1 MNHNS and CDR2 SASEGT. V shed 6 bases and J shed 2 bases, with 18 bases lying between them.

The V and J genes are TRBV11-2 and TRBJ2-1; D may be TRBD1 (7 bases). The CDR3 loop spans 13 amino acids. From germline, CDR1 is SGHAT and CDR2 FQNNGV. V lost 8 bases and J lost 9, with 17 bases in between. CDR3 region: CASGQGGPSEQFF. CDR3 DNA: TGTGCCAGCGGCCAGGGGGGCCCGAGTGAGCAGTTCTTC.

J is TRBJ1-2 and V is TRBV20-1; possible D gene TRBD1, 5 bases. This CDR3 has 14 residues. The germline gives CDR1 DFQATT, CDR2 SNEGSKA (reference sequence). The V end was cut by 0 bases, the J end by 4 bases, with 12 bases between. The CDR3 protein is CSAREEGPGYGYTF. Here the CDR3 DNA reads TGCAGTGCTAGAGAGGAGGGGCCAGGCTATGGCTACACCTTC.

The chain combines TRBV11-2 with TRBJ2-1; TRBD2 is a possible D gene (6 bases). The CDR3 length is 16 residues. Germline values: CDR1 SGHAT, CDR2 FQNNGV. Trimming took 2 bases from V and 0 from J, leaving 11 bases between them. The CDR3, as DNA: TGTGCCAGCAGCTTAAGGGCGGAGGGCTCCTACAATGAGCAGTTCTTC. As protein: CASSLRAEGSYNEQFF. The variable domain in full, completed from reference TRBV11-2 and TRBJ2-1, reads EAGVAQSPRYKIIEKRQSVAFWCNPISGHATLYWYQQILGQGPKLLIQFQNNGVVDDSQLPKDRFSAERLKGVDSTLKIQPAKLEDSAVYLCASSLRAEGSYNEQFFGPGTRLTVL.

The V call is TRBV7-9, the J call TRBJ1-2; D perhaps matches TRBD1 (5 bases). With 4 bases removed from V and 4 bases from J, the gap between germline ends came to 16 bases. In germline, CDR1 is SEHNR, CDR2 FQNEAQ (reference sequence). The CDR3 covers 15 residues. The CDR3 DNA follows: TGTGCCAGCAGCTCCAGTCAGGGAAGGGGCTATGGCTACACCTTC. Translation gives CASSSSQGRGYGYTF.

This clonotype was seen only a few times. CDR3 in DNA: TGTGCCAGCAGCATACAAACCGGGCCCTACTACGAGCAGTACTTC. Its translation is CASSIQTGPYYEQYF. The chain has TRBV7-9 and TRBJ2-7; D is unresolved. The CDR3 runs to 15 residues. V lost 5 bases and J 3 bases, leaving 17 bases between the germline ends. Germline lookup yields CDR1 SEHNR and CDR2 FQNEAQ (reference sequence). Full variable domain (remainder filled in from reference TRBV7-9 and TRBJ2-7): DTGVSQNPRHKITKRGQNVTFRCDPISEHNRLYWYRQTLGQGPEFLTYFQNEAQLEKSRLLSDRFSAERPKGSFSTLEIQRTEQGDSAMYLCASSIQTGPYYEQYFGPGTRLTVT.

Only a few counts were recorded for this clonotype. This CDR3 reads CASSLGLWQDSPLHF. As DNA, the CDR3 is TGCGCCAGCAGCTTGGGACTTTGGCAGGATTCACCCCTCCACTTT. This chain connects TRBV5-1 to TRBJ1-6; D gene unclear. Trimming took off 0 bases at V and 8 bases at J, with 12 bases between the two ends. Germline CDR1 and CDR2: SGHRS and YFSETQ. The CDR3 is 15 amino acids.

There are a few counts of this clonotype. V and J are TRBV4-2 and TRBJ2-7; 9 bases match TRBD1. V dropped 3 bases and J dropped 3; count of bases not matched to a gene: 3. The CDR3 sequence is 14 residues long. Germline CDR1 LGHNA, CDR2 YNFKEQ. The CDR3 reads CASSQRTGDYEQYF. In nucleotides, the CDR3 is TGTGCCAGCAGCCAGAGGACAGGGGACTACGAGCAGTACTTC.